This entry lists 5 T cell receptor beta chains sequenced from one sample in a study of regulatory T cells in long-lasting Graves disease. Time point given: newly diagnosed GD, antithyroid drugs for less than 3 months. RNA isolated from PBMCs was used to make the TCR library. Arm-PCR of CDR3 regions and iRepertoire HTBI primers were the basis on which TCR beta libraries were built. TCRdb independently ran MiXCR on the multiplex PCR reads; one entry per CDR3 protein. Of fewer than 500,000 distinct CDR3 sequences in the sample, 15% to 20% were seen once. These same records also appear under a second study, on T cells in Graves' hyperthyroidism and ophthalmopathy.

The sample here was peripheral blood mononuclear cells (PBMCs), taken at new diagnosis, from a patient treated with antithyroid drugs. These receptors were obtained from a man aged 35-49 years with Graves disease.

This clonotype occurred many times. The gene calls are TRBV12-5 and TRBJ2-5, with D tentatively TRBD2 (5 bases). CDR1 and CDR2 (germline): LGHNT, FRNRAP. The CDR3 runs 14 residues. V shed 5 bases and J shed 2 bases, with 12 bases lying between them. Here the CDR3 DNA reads TGTGCTAGTGGTCGAGGGCCTTCTCAAGAGACCCAGTACTTC. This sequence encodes CASGRGPSQETQYF.

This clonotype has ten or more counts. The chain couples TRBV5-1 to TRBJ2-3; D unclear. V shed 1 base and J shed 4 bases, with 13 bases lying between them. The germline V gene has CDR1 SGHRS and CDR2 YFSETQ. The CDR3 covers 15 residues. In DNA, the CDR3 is TGCGCCAGCAGCTTGTCCCCTGGGTTTCCAGATACGCAGTATTTT. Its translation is CASSLSPGFPDTQYF.

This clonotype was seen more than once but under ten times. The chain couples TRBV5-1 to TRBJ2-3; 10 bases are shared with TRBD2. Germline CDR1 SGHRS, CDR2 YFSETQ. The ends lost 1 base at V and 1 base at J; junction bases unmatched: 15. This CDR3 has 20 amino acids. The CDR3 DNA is TGCGCCAGCAGCTTGCGCCCGACAGGGCTAGCGGGAGTTGGCACAGATACGCAGTATTTT. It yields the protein CASSLRPTGLAGVGTDTQYF.

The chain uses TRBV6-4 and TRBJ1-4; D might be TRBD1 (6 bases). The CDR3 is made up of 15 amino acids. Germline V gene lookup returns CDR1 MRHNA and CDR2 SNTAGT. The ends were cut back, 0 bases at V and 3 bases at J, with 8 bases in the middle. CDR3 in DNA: TGTGCCAGCAGTGACTCGTGGGGGCCTAATGAAAAACTGTTTTTT. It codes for CASSDSWGPNEKLFF.

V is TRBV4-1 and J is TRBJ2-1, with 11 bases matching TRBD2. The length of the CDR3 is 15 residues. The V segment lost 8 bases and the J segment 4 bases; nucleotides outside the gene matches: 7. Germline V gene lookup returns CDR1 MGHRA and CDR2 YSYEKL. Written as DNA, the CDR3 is TGCGCCAGCGTCCTCCGACTAGCGGGGTACAATGAGCAGTTCTTC. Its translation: CASVLRLAGYNEQFF.